These 28 T cell receptor beta chains were sequenced from one sample in a study of shared clonotypes between healthy human individuals. The repertoire was sequenced with immunoSEQ multiplex PCR; TCRdb's copy has only in-frame clones and lacks some. The sample gives a few million clones, just over 90% of which show up once; under 0.45% is in the top ten. The sample consisted of naive CD4+ T cells from PBMCs. The subset here: CD45RA+ positively selected. The origin of the receptors is a man between 18 and 29 years old in good health. Some clones in this sample may be carry-over from other donors' samples.

V is TRBV19 and J is TRBJ2-1; D gene ambiguous. This CDR3 has 13 residues. CDR1 and CDR2 (germline): LNHDA, SQIVND (reference sequence). Trimming cost V 3 bases and J 12 bases, with 15 bases left between them. The CDR3 DNA is TGTGCCAGTAGTATCCAGATCTACAACGCGCAGTTCTTC. This sequence encodes CASSIQIYNAQFF.

This chain joins TRBV6-1 and TRBJ2-4, with a possible D match to TRBD2 (6 bases). The length of the CDR3 is 15 residues. Germline CDR1 MNHNS, CDR2 SASEGT. Trimming left V 1 base short and J 2 bases short, with 9 bases between. In DNA, the CDR3 is TGTGCCAGCAGTGAAGGTGGGAGGCCCAAAAACATTCAGTACTTC. Translating gives CASSEGGRPKNIQYF.

The rearrangement joins TRBV4-1 to TRBJ2-1; D is possibly TRBD1 (5 bases). With 2 bases removed from V and 0 bases from J, the gap between germline ends came to 11 bases. Per germline, CDR1 MGHRA and CDR2 YSYEKL. CDR3 length equals 16 residues. CDR3 sequence reads: CASSQPTESSYNEQFF. CDR3 DNA: TGCGCCAGCAGCCAACCGACAGAGAGCTCCTACAATGAGCAGTTCTTC.

Of note for this clone: In the same sample, other DNA sequences code for this CDR3. This chain joins TRBV28 and TRBJ2-7, with D possibly being TRBD2 (6 bases). V lost 3 bases and J 0 bases, leaving 12 bases between the germline ends. The CDR3 sequence is 15 residues long. Per germline, CDR1 MDHEN and CDR2 SYDVKM. For the CDR3, the DNA is TGTGCCAGCAGTTTGGGCGGGACCCGCTCCTACGAGCAGTACTTC. Amino acids: CASSLGGTRSYEQYF.

In this sample, this clone turned up once. The genes are TRBV28 and TRBJ2-4; 9 bases match TRBD2. The CDR3 totals 14 residues. Germline V gene data show CDR1 as MDHEN and CDR2 as SYDVKM. With 6 bases clipped from V and 8 bases from J, the junction kept 8 bases outside the gene matches. CDR3: CASSSQAGGDIQYF. In nucleotides, the CDR3 is TGTGCCAGCAGCTCTCAAGCGGGAGGAGACATTCAGTACTTC.

V is TRBV2 and J is TRBJ2-7; a possible D gene is TRBD1 (5 bases). The ends were cut back, 0 bases at V and 2 bases at J, with 11 bases in the middle. CDR1 SNHLY and CDR2 FYNNEI come from the germline V gene. The CDR3 consists of 15 residues. CDR3 nucleotide sequence: TGTGCCAGCAGTGAAGCGCCAGGGCCTGCCTACGAGCAGTACTTC. Protein product: CASSEAPGPAYEQYF.

The table lists this clone with a count of one. The V and J genes are TRBV10-2 and TRBJ2-1; 8 bases agree with TRBD1. This CDR3 comprises 13 residues. Germline values: CDR1 WSHSY, CDR2 SAAADI. V was pared by 6 bases and J by 4 bases, with 2 bases of the junction left unmatched. The DNA of the CDR3 is TGCGCCAGCAGGGGACAGGATTACAATGAGCAGTTCTTC. It yields the protein CASRGQDYNEQFF.

The chain is built from TRBV2 and TRBJ2-7; 7 positions agree with TRBD1. In germline, CDR1 is SNHLY, CDR2 FYNNEI. This CDR3 contains 13 residues. V lost 9 bases and J lost 5; bases outside the gene matches: 10. The CDR3 loop reads CASAPQGPHEQYF. The CDR3, as DNA: TGTGCCAGTGCCCCACAGGGGCCCCACGAGCAGTACTTC.

The chain couples TRBV19 to TRBJ2-1; 7 bases are shared with TRBD2. With 6 bases clipped from V and 0 bases from J, the junction kept 8 bases outside the gene matches. The CDR3 covers 16 residues. Germline assignment: CDR1 LNHDA and CDR2 SQIVND (reference sequence). The CDR3 here is CASRRLAESSYNEQFF. The CDR3 DNA reads TGTGCCAGTAGAAGACTAGCTGAGAGCTCCTACAATGAGCAGTTCTTC. The full variable domain, its missing parts supplied by reference TRBV19 and TRBJ2-1, is DGGITQSPKYLFRKEGQNVTLSCEQNLNHDAMYWYRQDPGQGLRLIYYSQIVNDFQKGDIAEGYSVSREKKESFPLTVTSAQKNPTAFYLCASRRLAESSYNEQFFGPGTRLTVL.

This chain connects TRBV5-4 to TRBJ2-1; D possibly corresponds to TRBD1 (5 bases). CDR1 is SGHNT and CDR2 is YYREEE in the germline V gene (reference sequence). There are 13 residues in the CDR3. V was trimmed by 4 bases and J by 6 bases, leaving 11 bases between them. Here the CDR3 reads CASSVAGINEQFF. In DNA, the CDR3 is TGTGCCAGCAGCGTTGCAGGGATCAATGAGCAGTTCTTC.

This clone was picked up one time. The J gene is TRBJ2-5, the V gene TRBV2; TRBD2 is a possible D gene (6 bases). Trimming took off 7 bases at V and 0 bases at J, with 9 bases between the two ends. CDR1 is SNHLY and CDR2 is FYNNEI in the germline V gene. There are 13 residues in the CDR3. The CDR3 coding sequence is TGTGCCAGCACAAGGGACTACCAAGAGACCCAGTACTTC. It specifies CASTRDYQETQYF.

This clone was seen only once. The chain uses TRBV15 and TRBJ2-1, with TRBD1 identical over 9 bases. This CDR3 contains 12 residues. V lost 8 bases to trimming and J lost 9 bases; unmatched junction nucleotides: 5. Germline values: CDR1 LNHNV, CDR2 YYDKDF (reference sequence). The CDR3 region has the DNA TGTGCCACCCGAGGGACAGGGTTTGAGCAGTTCTTC. This translates into CATRGTGFEQFF.

The chain joins TRBV2 to TRBJ1-5; unclear D gene. The CDR3 has 15 amino acids. V gave up 7 bases and J gave up 0 bases, with 13 bases separating them. The germline gives CDR1 SNHLY, CDR2 FYNNEI. In nucleotides, the CDR3 is TGTGCCAGCATTAAGGACGGTGATAGCAATCAGCCCCAGCATTTT. Translating it yields CASIKDGDSNQPQHF. Complete variable domain (other parts from reference TRBV2 and TRBJ1-5): EPEVTQTPSHQVTQMGQEVILRCVPISNHLYFYWYRQILGQKVEFLVSFYNNEISEKSEIFDDQFSVERPDGSNFTLKIRSTKLEDSAMYFCASIKDGDSNQPQHFGDGTRLSIL.

In this sample, this clone turned up once. V gene TRBV5-1 combines with J gene TRBJ2-7; TRBD1 is a possible D gene (6 bases). The V and J ends lost 4 bases and 6 bases respectively, with 17 bases between them. CDR1 and CDR2 (germline): SGHRS, YFSETQ. The CDR3 is made up of 14 amino acids. The DNA of the CDR3 is TGCGCCAGCAGCCAGACCGGGACACCCCTCGAGCAGTACTTC. This encodes CASSQTGTPLEQYF.

CDR3 in amino acids: CASSEWKPHRGDQPQHF. The CDR3 nucleotides are TGTGCCAGCAGCGAGTGGAAACCTCACAGGGGTGATCAGCCCCAGCATTTT. The rearrangement joins TRBV9 to TRBJ1-5; 7 positions agree with TRBD1. The CDR3 covers 17 residues. V dropped 3 bases and J dropped 5; count of bases not matched to a gene: 14. Germline values: CDR1 SGDLS, CDR2 YYNGEE.

The chain uses TRBV15 and TRBJ2-6; either TRBD1 or TRBD2 may supply D (7 bases each). There are 17 residues in the CDR3. Germline V lookup: CDR1 LNHNV, CDR2 YYDKDF (reference sequence). V was cut by 4 bases and J by 1 base, with 14 bases left in between. CDR3 amino acids: CATSIRQGGSGANVLTF. The CDR3 DNA is TGTGCCACCAGCATACGACAGGGAGGGTCTGGGGCCAACGTCCTGACTTTC.

The chain carries TRBV9 and TRBJ2-7, with D perhaps TRBD2 (5 bases). V gave up 4 bases and J gave up 2 bases, with 10 bases separating them. This CDR3 spans 13 amino acids. The germline CDR1 and CDR2 sequences are SGDLS and YYNGEE. Written as DNA, the CDR3 is TGTGCCAGCAGCCTTGGACTGGCCTACGAGCAGTACTTC. It specifies CASSLGLAYEQYF.

The rearrangement uses TRBV7-9 and TRBJ2-7; 8 nucleotides line up with TRBD2. With 5 bases clipped from V and 4 bases from J, the junction kept 10 bases outside the gene matches. The germline CDR1 and CDR2 sequences are SEHNR and FQNEAQ (reference sequence). This CDR3 region has 15 residues. CDR3 protein: CASSRPAGDYYEQYF. Here the CDR3 DNA reads TGTGCCAGCAGCAGGCCAGCGGGAGATTATTACGAGCAGTACTTC.

This rearrangement joins TRBV11-2 to TRBJ2-7; TRBD2 matches 9 bases. Germline V gene data show CDR1 as SGHAT and CDR2 as FQNNGV. The CDR3 sequence is 16 residues long. Losses at the gene ends were 0 bases for V and 4 bases for J; bases not matched to a gene: 7. CDR3 DNA sequence: TGTGCCAGCAGCTTAGAGAGCGGACTAGCGCTATACGAGCAGTACTTC. Protein product: CASSLESGLALYEQYF.

J is TRBJ1-1 and V is TRBV7-2; tentative D call: TRBD1 (5 bases). This CDR3 contains 14 residues. The germline V gene has CDR1 SGHTA and CDR2 FQGNSA. V was pared by 6 bases and J by 4 bases, with 15 bases between. This CDR3 is CASSRSRGTTEAFF. CDR3 DNA sequence: TGTGCCAGCAGTCGGAGCCGGGGGACCACTGAAGCTTTCTTT. Complete variable domain (other parts from reference TRBV7-2 and TRBJ1-1): GAGVSQSPSNKVTEKGKDVELRCDPISGHTALYWYRQSLGQGLEFLIYFQGNSAPDKSGLPSDRFSAERTGGSVSTLTIQRTQQEDSAVYLCASSRSRGTTEAFFGQGTRLTVV.

This chain uses TRBV6-5 with TRBJ1-2; no definite D call. The CDR3 contains 14 residues. Germline V gives CDR1 MNHEY, CDR2 SVGAGI. V lost 0 bases to trimming and J lost 2 bases, with 7 bases between them. CDR3 protein: CASSYSEWNYGYTF. CDR3 nucleotides: TGTGCCAGCAGTTACTCTGAGTGGAACTATGGCTACACCTTC.

The chain employs TRBV11-1 and TRBJ2-5; D gene unclear. The CDR3 length is 12 residues. The germline CDR1 and CDR2 sequences are SGHAT and FQDESV (reference sequence). Deletions cut 4 bases from V and 9 bases from J, with 12 bases between. The CDR3 sequence: CASSSSGPAQYF. CDR3 nucleotides: TGTGCCAGCAGCTCGTCTGGTCCGGCCCAGTACTTC.

The chain uses TRBV30 and TRBJ2-1; the match to TRBD2 covers 10 bases. This CDR3 spans 12 amino acids. The V gene end was trimmed by 7 bases and the J gene end by 6 bases; junction bases not matched to a gene: 3. Germline V gives CDR1 GTSNPN, CDR2 SVGIG (reference sequence). As DNA, the CDR3 is TGTGCCTCTAGCGGGAGTTTCAATGAGCAGTTCTTC. Encoded protein: CASSGSFNEQFF.

The chain joins TRBV29-1 to TRBJ2-1; 9 positions match TRBD1. The CDR3 has 12 residues. V lost 5 bases to trimming and J lost 6 bases; unmatched junction nucleotides: 2. Looked up from germline, CDR1 is SQVTM and CDR2 is ANQGSEA. CDR3 loop: CSVTGQGNEQFF. In nucleotides, the CDR3 is TGCAGCGTTACGGGACAGGGCAATGAGCAGTTCTTC.

The rearrangement links TRBV2 to TRBJ2-5; either TRBD1 or TRBD2 may supply D (5 bases each). The CDR3 runs to 13 residues. V was clipped by 7 bases and J by 5 bases, with 14 bases between them. Germline V gene data show CDR1 as SNHLY and CDR2 as FYNNEI. The CDR3, as DNA: TGTGCCAGCAACCCCGAGGGGTTTGAGACCCAGTACTTC. Protein sequence: CASNPEGFETQYF.

The CDR3 region has the DNA TGCAGCGTTGGCAGGGACCCGAACACCGGGGAGCTGTTTTTT. This codes for CSVGRDPNTGELFF. This chain links TRBV29-1 with TRBJ2-2; D may be TRBD1 or TRBD2 (5 bases each). Trimming stripped 4 bases from V and 0 bases from J, with 9 bases between. The CDR3 is 14 residues long. The V gene's germline CDR1 is SQVTM and CDR2 ANQGSEA.

The gene calls are TRBV5-1 and TRBJ2-7, with D possibly TRBD2 on 6 matching bases. V dropped 0 bases and J dropped 1 base, with 23 bases sitting between them. The CDR3 consists of 19 residues. Germline CDR1 SGHRS, CDR2 YFSETQ. As DNA, the CDR3 is TGCGCCAGCAGCTTGGGATGGGCAGGGCGGCTAGCGACATCCTACGAGCAGTACTTC. Translating it yields CASSLGWAGRLATSYEQYF.

The chain combines TRBV7-5 with TRBJ1-3; no DNA check was done on the table's D call, TRBD1. TRBV7-5 is a pseudogene. The CDR3 sequence is 14 residues long. CDR3 protein: CARRGTNWRNTIYF. CDR3 in DNA: TGTGCCAGAAGGGGGACAAATTGGAGAAACACCATATATTTT.